This TCR beta chain comes out of a study of cytomegalovirus exposure and HLA in healthy donors. PCR employed 60 Vbeta and 13 Jbeta primers. TCRdb's copy holds only in-frame clones and misses some; the assay was immunoSEQ multiplex PCR. The sample data list tens of thousands of clones. Between the trimmed V and J ends, which lost 6 bases and 1 base, there was a span of 12 bases. There are 14 residues in the CDR3. The germline V gene encodes CDR1 MNHEY and CDR2 SVGAGI. The genes are TRBV6-5 and TRBJ2-5; D might be TRBD1 (6 bases). The specimen was PBMCs. This TCR derives from a female donor in good health and CMV-seropositive. CDR3 in amino acids: CASSLGQPQETQYF. CDR3 nucleotides: TGTGCCAGCAGCCTAGGACAGCCCCAAGAGACCCAGTACTTC.